Sequencing of this TCR beta chain was carried out in a study of blood T cell repertoires in COVID-19. Study background: Sites across the United States, Italy and Spain contributed samples from acute and convalescent COVID-19.

In the source study's methods: From reference gene primer amplification, estimates of nucleated cell counts were derived. Sequenced by immunoSEQ multiplex PCR; TCRdb stores in-frame clones only, minus some. V, J and clone size are those of that table, while D and trimming were read from the DNA. The table shows about 140,000 clones, with around 87% occurring only once. The CDR3 extends over 15 amino acids. Germline assignment: CDR1 MNHEY and CDR2 SMNVEV (reference sequence). After removal of 6 bases from V and 0 bases from J, the junction contained 8 bases not matched to a gene. This sequence was found in a human donor in a cohort sampled during active COVID-19. The rearrangement uses TRBV27 and TRBJ2-7; TRBD2 aligns across 7 bases. What was sequenced was peripheral blood. The CDR3 coding sequence is TGTGCCAGCAGCCCAACTAGCGTAAGCTCCTACGAGCAGTACTTC. It specifies CASSPTSVSSYEQYF.